The rows below give T cell receptor beta chains drawn from one sample of a study of T cells in Graves' hyperthyroidism and ophthalmopathy. TCRdb fed the multiplex PCR reads into MiXCR, producing one record per CDR3 protein. The profile shows fewer than 800,000 distinct CDR3 sequences, roughly 15% of them singletons. Sample: blood. These TCRs come from a man between 18 and 29 years old with Graves' hyperthyroidism. CDR3s include the opening cysteine and the closing phenylalanine or tryptophan. The order of the fields is D gene, J gene, clone size, V gene, CDR3 protein, CDR3 DNA. A D gene is named only where the DNA matches it firmly. Size is stated for part of the rows, as once, few or many counts, or as a class when the clone is expanded.

d_call: -
j_call: TRBJ2-7
clone_size: many
v_call: TRBV28
cdr3_aa: CASSLNVFYEQYF
cdr3_nt: TGTGCCAGCAGTTTGAACGTCTTCTACGAGCAGTACTTC

d_call: TRBD1
j_call: TRBJ1-5
clone_size: many
v_call: TRBV6-2/TRBV6-3
cdr3_aa: CASRLHGTVDQPQHF
cdr3_nt: TGTGCCAGCAGGCTACATGGGACAGTGGATCAGCCCCAGCATTTT

d_call: TRBD1
j_call: TRBJ2-7
clone_size: many
v_call: TRBV5-1
cdr3_aa: CASRAGTGDGYEQYF
cdr3_nt: TGCGCCAGCAGGGCCGGGACAGGGGACGGCTACGAGCAGTACTTC

d_call: TRBD2
j_call: TRBJ2-3
clone_size: many
v_call: TRBV28
cdr3_aa: CASSTSGGRVLADTQYF
cdr3_nt: TGTGCCAGCAGTACTTCAGGCGGGAGGGTTTTGGCAGATACGCAGTATTTT

d_call: -
j_call: TRBJ2-7
clone_size: many
v_call: TRBV12-3/TRBV12-4
cdr3_aa: CASSRTATFYEQYF
cdr3_nt: TGTGCCAGCAGTCGGACGGCCACTTTTTACGAGCAGTACTTC

d_call: TRBD2
j_call: TRBJ2-1
clone_size: many
v_call: TRBV28
cdr3_aa: CASGLADNEQFF
cdr3_nt: TGTGCCAGCGGCCTAGCGGATAATGAGCAGTTCTTC

d_call: -
j_call: TRBJ1-1
clone_size: few
v_call: TRBV29-1
cdr3_aa: CSVNRVMGFGDTEAFF
cdr3_nt: TGCAGCGTTAACAGGGTAATGGGGTTCGGGGACACTGAAGCTTTCTTT

d_call: -
j_call: TRBJ2-1
clone_size: many
v_call: TRBV6-2/TRBV6-3
cdr3_aa: CASSYSTFSYNEQFF
cdr3_nt: TGTGCCAGCAGTTACTCGACCTTTTCCTACAATGAGCAGTTCTTC

d_call: -
j_call: TRBJ1-1
clone_size: many
v_call: TRBV18
cdr3_aa: CASSPVSGNTEAFF
cdr3_nt: TGTGCCAGCTCACCAGTTTCGGGGAACACTGAAGCTTTCTTT

d_call: -
j_call: TRBJ1-2
clone_size: many
v_call: TRBV28
cdr3_aa: CASRAGVIGGYTF
cdr3_nt: TGTGCCAGCAGGGCAGGGGTAATAGGTGGCTACACCTTC

d_call: TRBD2
j_call: TRBJ2-5
clone_size: many
v_call: TRBV27
cdr3_aa: CASIPGSGRWETQYF
cdr3_nt: TGTGCCAGCATTCCGGGTAGCGGGAGATGGGAGACCCAGTACTTC

d_call: -
j_call: TRBJ1-4
clone_size: many
v_call: TRBV12-3/TRBV12-4
cdr3_aa: CASSPGMGEKLFF
cdr3_nt: TGTGCCAGCAGTCCAGGGATGGGAGAAAAACTGTTTTTT

d_call: TRBD2
j_call: TRBJ2-3
clone_size: -
v_call: TRBV11-2
cdr3_aa: CASSPNPGLAGDTQYF
cdr3_nt: TGTGCCAGCAGCCCCAATCCGGGACTAGCGGGAGATACGCAGTATTTT

d_call: TRBD1
j_call: TRBJ2-2
clone_size: -
v_call: TRBV7-9
cdr3_aa: CASSLRDRDPTGELFF
cdr3_nt: TGTGCCAGCAGCTTAAGGGACAGGGACCCCACCGGGGAGCTGTTTTTT

d_call: TRBD1
j_call: TRBJ1-1
clone_size: -
v_call: TRBV6-2/TRBV6-3
cdr3_aa: CASSTGQPLRRATEAFF
cdr3_nt: TGTGCCAGCAGTACGGGACAGCCCCTTCGGAGGGCCACTGAAGCTTTCTTT

d_call: TRBD1
j_call: TRBJ1-1
clone_size: -
v_call: TRBV2
cdr3_aa: CASSNRDSLNTEAFF
cdr3_nt: TGTGCCAGCAGCAACCGGGACAGCCTGAACACTGAAGCTTTCTTT

d_call: -
j_call: TRBJ1-1
clone_size: few
v_call: TRBV5-5
cdr3_aa: CASSLVPGGRNTEAFF
cdr3_nt: TGTGCCAGCAGCTTGGTTCCGGGGGGGAGGAACACTGAAGCTTTCTTT

d_call: -
j_call: TRBJ1-5
clone_size: few
v_call: TRBV20-1
cdr3_aa: CSARGGPYQPQHF
cdr3_nt: TGCAGTGCTAGAGGGGGCCCCTATCAGCCCCAGCATTTT

d_call: TRBD2
j_call: TRBJ2-1
clone_size: many
v_call: TRBV18
cdr3_aa: CASSPIAGGRDNEQFF
cdr3_nt: TGTGCCAGCTCACCCATAGCGGGAGGGCGGGACAATGAGCAGTTCTTC

d_call: TRBD1
j_call: TRBJ2-1
clone_size: many
v_call: TRBV7-9
cdr3_aa: CASSPYDRGNDNEQFF
cdr3_nt: TGTGCCAGCAGCCCCTACGACAGGGGTAATGACAATGAGCAGTTCTTC

d_call: -
j_call: TRBJ1-1
clone_size: -
v_call: TRBV5-4
cdr3_aa: CASSLGGRADTEAFF
cdr3_nt: TGTGCCAGCAGCTTGGGAGGCAGGGCCGACACTGAAGCTTTCTTT

d_call: TRBD1
j_call: TRBJ2-7
clone_size: -
v_call: TRBV5-1
cdr3_aa: CASSSPPGQGTYEQYF
cdr3_nt: TGCGCCAGCAGCTCCCCTCCGGGACAGGGGACCTACGAGCAGTACTTC